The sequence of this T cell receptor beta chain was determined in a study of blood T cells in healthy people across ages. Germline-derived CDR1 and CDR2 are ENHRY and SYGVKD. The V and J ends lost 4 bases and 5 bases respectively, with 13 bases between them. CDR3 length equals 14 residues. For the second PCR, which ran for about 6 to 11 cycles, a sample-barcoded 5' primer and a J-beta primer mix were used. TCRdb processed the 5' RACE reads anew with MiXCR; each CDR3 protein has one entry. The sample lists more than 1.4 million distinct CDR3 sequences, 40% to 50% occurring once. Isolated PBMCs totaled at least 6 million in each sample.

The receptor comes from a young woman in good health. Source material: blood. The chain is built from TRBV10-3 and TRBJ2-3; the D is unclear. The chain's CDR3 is CAISAARLVDTQYF. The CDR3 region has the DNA TGTGCCATCAGTGCGGCCAGGCTCGTAGATACGCAGTATTTT.